This entry concerns a single TCR beta chain. The CDR3 runs 16 residues. Germline lookup yields CDR1 KGHDR and CDR2 SFDVKD. V was pared by 4 bases and J by 4 bases, with 6 bases of the junction left unmatched. These data are taken from a study of blood T cell repertoires in COVID-19. Sequencing used immunoSEQ multiplex PCR; TCRdb keeps in-frame clones, though not all of them. The sample lists tens of thousands of clones; about 83% were seen once. The chain combines TRBV24-1 with TRBJ2-3; 11 bases are a match to TRBD2. The TCR sequence derives from a man aged 35 to 55 with acute or convalescent COVID-19. Sequenced sample: peripheral blood. The CDR3 DNA sequence: TGTGCCACCAGTGACCCGAGACTAGCGGGGTCAGATACGCAGTATTTT. As protein: CATSDPRLAGSDTQYF.